This TCR beta chain stems from a study of T cell responses to AZD1222 COVID-19 vaccine. Generated by immunoSEQ multiplex PCR, the TCRdb table keeps only in-frame clones and is missing some. The sample carries more than 95,000 clones, around 76% recorded once. Trimming took 5 bases from V and 4 from J; bases not matched to a gene: 4. This CDR3 is built from 13 residues. Germline-derived CDR1 and CDR2 are LNHDA and SQIVND (reference sequence). The chain uses TRBV19 and TRBJ1-1, with TRBD1 matching over 7 bases. This sequence originates from an adult in good health. Source: peripheral blood, taken on day 0 of AZD1222 vaccination. The CDR3 loop is CASSWGQSTEAFF. The CDR3 nucleotides read TGTGCCAGTAGTTGGGGACAGTCCACTGAAGCTTTCTTT.